A selection of T cell receptor beta chains follows, all from one sample in a study of blood T cell repertoires in COVID-19. Clones were sequenced by immunoSEQ multiplex PCR, and TCRdb holds only the in-frame ones, with some missing. The sample shows about 270,000 clones, approximately 89% of them seen only once. The source material was peripheral blood. The receptors stem from a man between 35 and 55 years old with active or convalescent COVID-19. CDR3s include the opening cysteine and the closing phenylalanine or tryptophan. Fields, in order: CDR3 protein, CDR3 DNA, D gene, V gene, clone size, J gene. A D gene is named only where the DNA matches it firmly. Size is omitted from some rows. Given values are once, few, many or a class for expanded clones.

CDR3aa: CASSQGPWDSIAEQYF
CDR3nt: TGTGCCAGCAGCCAAGGGCCCTGGGACAGCATCGCCGAGCAGTACTTC
d_gene: TRBD1
v_gene: TRBV3-1/TRBV3-2
abundance: .
j_gene: TRBJ2-7

CDR3aa: CASSSRVSPTEAFF
CDR3nt: TGTGCCAGCAGTTCCAGGGTTTCCCCGACTGAAGCTTTCTTT
d_gene: .
v_gene: TRBV6-5
abundance: once
j_gene: TRBJ1-1

CDR3aa: CASSQDRGRTEAFF
CDR3nt: TGTGCCAGCAGCCAAGACAGGGGGCGCACTGAAGCTTTCTTT
d_gene: TRBD1
v_gene: TRBV4-2
abundance: .
j_gene: TRBJ1-1

CDR3aa: CASSLDSFSTDTQYF
CDR3nt: TGTGCCAGCAGCTTGGACAGCTTTAGCACAGATACGCAGTATTTT
d_gene: .
v_gene: TRBV5-4
abundance: .
j_gene: TRBJ2-3

CDR3aa: CASSGRQGLNYGYTF
CDR3nt: TGTGCCAGCAGCGGACGACAGGGCCTAAACTATGGCTACACCTTC
d_gene: TRBD1
v_gene: TRBV7-2
abundance: .
j_gene: TRBJ1-2

CDR3aa: CASNNRGHEQYF
CDR3nt: TGTGCCAGCAACAACAGGGGACACGAGCAGTACTTC
d_gene: TRBD1
v_gene: TRBV12-3/TRBV12-4
abundance: .
j_gene: TRBJ2-7

CDR3aa: CASSRARTEETQYF
CDR3nt: TGTGCCAGCAGCCGTGCGAGGACAGAAGAGACCCAGTACTTC
d_gene: .
v_gene: TRBV3-1/TRBV3-2
abundance: .
j_gene: TRBJ2-5

CDR3aa: CASSRVAGGYNEQFF
CDR3nt: TGTGCCAGCAGCCGTGTAGCGGGAGGATACAATGAGCAGTTCTTC
d_gene: TRBD2
v_gene: TRBV7-2
abundance: .
j_gene: TRBJ2-1

CDR3aa: CAISETFSGNTIYF
CDR3nt: TGTGCCATCAGTGAAACTTTTTCTGGAAACACCATATATTTT
d_gene: .
v_gene: TRBV10-3
abundance: few
j_gene: TRBJ1-3

CDR3aa: CASREIYSNQPQHF
CDR3nt: TGTGCCAGCAGAGAGATATATAGCAATCAGCCCCAGCATTTT
d_gene: .
v_gene: TRBV2
abundance: .
j_gene: TRBJ1-5

CDR3aa: CASSDLRGGDTGELFF
CDR3nt: TGTGCCAGCAGCGACCTTCGCGGGGGGGACACCGGGGAGCTGTTTTTT
d_gene: TRBD2
v_gene: TRBV9
abundance: .
j_gene: TRBJ2-2

CDR3aa: CASSLQGGSRTGELFF
CDR3nt: TGCGCCAGCAGCTTGCAAGGCGGGAGTAGGACCGGGGAGCTGTTTTTT
d_gene: TRBD2
v_gene: TRBV5-1
abundance: .
j_gene: TRBJ2-2

CDR3aa: CASSQESSSSYNEQFF
CDR3nt: TGCGCCAGCAGCCAAGAATCGAGTAGCTCCTACAATGAGCAGTTCTTC
d_gene: .
v_gene: TRBV4-1
abundance: .
j_gene: TRBJ2-1

CDR3aa: CASSQDGAGALDTQYF
CDR3nt: TGTGCCAGCAGCCAAGATGGGGCGGGAGCATTAGATACGCAGTATTTT
d_gene: TRBD2
v_gene: TRBV4-2
abundance: .
j_gene: TRBJ2-3

CDR3aa: CASSGSGNTIYF
CDR3nt: TGCGCCAGCAGTGGGAGTGGAAACACCATATATTTT
d_gene: .
v_gene: TRBV10-2
abundance: once
j_gene: TRBJ1-3

CDR3aa: CASSRGTGDTEAFF
CDR3nt: TGTGCCAGTAGTAGGGGGACAGGGGATACTGAAGCTTTCTTT
d_gene: TRBD1
v_gene: TRBV19
abundance: .
j_gene: TRBJ1-1

CDR3aa: CASSLDPGAVTLF
CDR3nt: TGTGCCAGCAGTTTAGACCCCGGAGCGGTAACCCTCTTC
d_gene: .
v_gene: TRBV12-3/TRBV12-4
abundance: .
j_gene: TRBJ2-7

CDR3aa: CASSWTGDTGELFF
CDR3nt: TGCGCCAGCAGCTGGACAGGGGACACCGGGGAGCTGTTTTTT
d_gene: TRBD1
v_gene: TRBV5-1
abundance: .
j_gene: TRBJ2-2

CDR3aa: CASSLGEGALSYEQYF
CDR3nt: TGTGCCAGCAGCTTAGGAGAGGGGGCCTTGTCCTACGAGCAGTACTTC
d_gene: TRBD1
v_gene: TRBV11-2
abundance: .
j_gene: TRBJ2-7

CDR3aa: CAWSVPGLSSYNEQFF
CDR3nt: TGTGCCTGGAGTGTGCCCGGACTGAGCTCCTACAATGAGCAGTTCTTC
d_gene: .
v_gene: TRBV30
abundance: few
j_gene: TRBJ2-1

CDR3aa: CASSEPREGYEQYF
CDR3nt: TGTGCCAGCAGCGAACCTAGAGAGGGTTACGAGCAGTACTTC
d_gene: .
v_gene: TRBV4-2
abundance: .
j_gene: TRBJ2-7

CDR3aa: CASSLAGTRSGGELFF
CDR3nt: TGTGCCAGCAGCTTAGCCGGGACTAGAAGTGGAGGGGAGCTGTTTTTT
d_gene: TRBD2
v_gene: TRBV11-3
abundance: .
j_gene: TRBJ2-2

CDR3aa: CASSPGGMGGTLEQYF
CDR3nt: TGTGCCAGCAGCCCTGGGGGGATGGGTGGGACGCTCGAGCAGTACTTC
d_gene: .
v_gene: TRBV13
abundance: .
j_gene: TRBJ2-7

CDR3aa: CASSFRGLNREQFF
CDR3nt: TGTGCCAGCAGCTTCCGCGGGTTGAATCGTGAGCAGTTCTTC
d_gene: .
v_gene: TRBV13
abundance: .
j_gene: TRBJ2-1

CDR3aa: CASRRGGRDTEAFF
CDR3nt: TGTGCCAGCAGGAGGGGAGGGAGGGACACTGAAGCTTTCTTT
d_gene: .
v_gene: TRBV2
abundance: .
j_gene: TRBJ1-1

CDR3aa: CASSARPNYGYTF
CDR3nt: TGCGCCAGCAGTGCGAGGCCTAACTATGGCTACACCTTC
d_gene: .
v_gene: TRBV10-1
abundance: .
j_gene: TRBJ1-2

CDR3aa: CASSQEWLAVRNEQFF
CDR3nt: TGCGCCAGCAGCCAAGAGTGGCTAGCGGTTCGCAATGAGCAGTTCTTC
d_gene: TRBD2
v_gene: TRBV4-1
abundance: .
j_gene: TRBJ2-1

CDR3aa: CASSQLDSPSSYEQYF
CDR3nt: TGTGCCAGCAGCCAACTTGACAGCCCTAGCTCCTACGAGCAGTACTTC
d_gene: .
v_gene: TRBV7-9
abundance: .
j_gene: TRBJ2-7

CDR3aa: CASSRVGVGTVNTEAFF
CDR3nt: TGTGCCAGCAGTCGTGTGGGTGTCGGGACAGTTAACACTGAAGCTTTCTTT
d_gene: TRBD1
v_gene: TRBV6-6
abundance: .
j_gene: TRBJ1-1

CDR3aa: CASSLLPTDSGNTIYF
CDR3nt: TGTGCCAGCAGCTTATTGCCGACAGACTCTGGAAACACCATATATTTT
d_gene: .
v_gene: TRBV13
abundance: .
j_gene: TRBJ1-3

CDR3aa: CASSLFNRGNEQFF
CDR3nt: TGCGCCAGCAGCCTATTTAATAGGGGTAATGAGCAGTTCTTC
d_gene: .
v_gene: TRBV5-1
abundance: .
j_gene: TRBJ2-1

CDR3aa: CASSSRFGQPYEQYF
CDR3nt: TGTGCCAGCAGCTCCCGTTTTGGGCAACCCTACGAGCAGTACTTC
d_gene: .
v_gene: TRBV7-9
abundance: .
j_gene: TRBJ2-7